This T cell receptor beta chain was retrieved from a study of blood T cell repertoires in COVID-19 (dated by TCRdb to 2020 to 2022). A note on the overall study: Samples covering the acute and convalescent phases of COVID-19 were provided by collaborators in the United States, Italy and Spain. The material from the prospective study consisted of cDNA or gDNA derived from T cells, B-cell-depleted T cells, or PBMCs. The dataset comprised deeply sampled blood TCRbeta repertoires from subjects exposed to, actively infected with, or recovered from COVID-19. The repertoires were released in a freely available public database intended as a resource for research on the immune response to SARS-CoV-2. Samples were obtained from the ongoing ImmuneRACE study (first 160 participants) and from 1,254 subjects provided by 6 global collaborators. Sample metadata almost always included a de-identified subject ID, COVID-19 status, age in years and sex. Where available, HLA class I and class II types were taken from metadata supplied by the sample provider and were not determined by assay-based typing. The full study reports these points: The quantity of clinical and demographic metadata differed by source and by participant and was supplied without curation.

Note on this clone: Its antigen remains unidentified. One base away there is no much larger clone; base qualities are not given.

Each collaborating institution followed its own protocols to collect whole blood in K2EDTA tubes. For TCRbeta analysis, collaborator samples were shipped as frozen whole blood, as isolated PBMCs, or as DNA extracted from either sample type. The germline V gene specifies SGDLS as CDR1 and YYNGEE as CDR2. Trimming accounts for 0 bases at V and 6 bases at J, while the number of junction bases matched to no gene is 3. The CDR3 sequence holds 15 residues, the cysteine and phenylalanine included. The DNA shown is the 45-base CDR3, in frame from base 1. The immunoSEQ Assay, a bias-controlled multiplex PCR, was used to amplify TCRbeta CDR3 regions from genomic DNA. Concerning the study's data processing: Within the assay, amplification of reference gene primers was used to estimate how many nucleated cells each sample contained. To quantify the absolute abundance of each unique TCRbeta CDR3 rearrangement, sequence reads were collapsed and filtered. Productive Simpson clonality was computed per sample as the square root of Simpson's diversity index over productive rearrangements. TCRdb took over this immuneACCESS table, retaining in-frame rearrangements with V and J assigned. Such tables are incomplete; in checked studies, under half of the missing clones stem from an unresolved V gene, and the remainder is unexplained. Clone size and the V and J calls come from that table; the DNA yielded D and trimming. This sample holds about 80,000 clones; over 70% were observed only once. In total, the top ten clones hold about 16% of the sample.

This receptor was obtained from a human donor in a cohort sampled during active COVID-19. The rearrangement joined TRBV9 to TRBJ1-5; 10 middle bases align to TRBD1. Material for sequencing was peripheral blood. The nucleotides are TGTGCCAGCAGCGTAGGACAGGGGGCCGGTCAGCCCCAGCATTTT. It codes for CASSVGQGAGQPQHF.